These 23 T cell receptor beta chains originate from one sample sequenced in a study of blood T cell repertoires in COVID-19. Produced via immunoSEQ multiplex PCR; TCRdb's table is partial and in-frame only. The table lists around 99,000 clones, roughly 85% of them singletons, with about 18% in the top ten. Sequencing was done on a sample of peripheral blood. The receptors come from a woman between 55 and 75 years old with acute or convalescent COVID-19.

This clone was counted between two and nine times. The genes are TRBV19 and TRBJ1-2; D not certain. CDR3 length: 14 amino acids. The germline V and J ends were trimmed by 3 bases and 6 bases, with 14 bases remaining between them. Per germline, CDR1 LNHDA and CDR2 SQIVND (reference sequence). CDR3 residues: CASSIIEGINGYTF. In nucleotides, the CDR3 is TGTGCCAGTAGTATCATTGAGGGTATCAATGGCTACACCTTC.

V is TRBV3-1 (or the pseudogene TRBV3-2) and J is TRBJ2-4; TRBD2 might be the D (5 bases). Trimming removed 1 base at V and 0 bases at J, with 10 bases between. The CDR3 extends over 16 amino acids. The germline CDR1 and CDR2 sequences are LGHDT and YNNKEL (reference sequence). The CDR3 nucleotides read TGTGCCAGCAGCCAAGCCAGCGGACTAGCCAAAAACATTCAGTACTTC. Amino acids: CASSQASGLAKNIQYF.

CDR3 sequence: CASSYEGTGYTF. In DNA form, the CDR3 reads TGTGCCAGCAGTTACGAGGGTACTGGCTACACCTTC. This chain joins TRBV6-5 and TRBJ1-2, with unresolved D. Germline CDR1 is MNHEY and CDR2 is SVGAGI. V was trimmed by 2 bases and J by 7 bases, leaving 8 bases between them. The CDR3 extends over 12 amino acids.

In its sample, this clone was seen a few times. The chain is built from TRBV28 and TRBJ2-2; D may be TRBD1 (6 bases). Germline V gene lookup returns CDR1 MDHEN and CDR2 SYDVKM. The CDR3 has 17 amino acids. Trimming removed 6 bases from V and 4 bases from J, with 21 bases in between. CDR3 bases: TGTGCCAGCAGAACCTACCCCCCGGACAGTCCCACCGGGGAGCTGTTTTTT. This codes for CASRTYPPDSPTGELFF.

The V gene is TRBV2, the J gene TRBJ2-4, with TRBD1 matching 7 bases. CDR1 and CDR2 (germline): SNHLY, FYNNEI. The CDR3 spans 17 residues. V shed 7 bases and J 3 bases; nucleotides not matched to a gene: 15. CDR3 residues: CASTPRDRVIGKNIQYF. In DNA, the CDR3 is TGTGCCAGCACCCCCCGTGACAGGGTTATTGGCAAAAACATTCAGTACTTC.

The gene calls are TRBV5-1 and TRBJ1-2, with D tentatively TRBD1 (6 bases). The V end was cut by 4 bases, the J end by 4 bases, with 11 bases between. Germline-derived CDR1 and CDR2 are SGHRS and YFSETQ. This CDR3 is 13 amino acids long. Here the CDR3 DNA reads TGCGCCAGCAGCCTAGGGGGGGCCTATGGCTACACCTTC. This codes for CASSLGGAYGYTF.

The chain couples TRBV20-1 to TRBJ1-4; D unresolved. The CDR3 sequence is 13 residues long. In germline, CDR1 is DFQATT, CDR2 SNEGSKA (reference sequence). V shed 3 bases and J shed 5 bases, with 10 bases lying between them. The CDR3 sequence: CSASRYENEKLFF. CDR3 sequence (DNA): TGCAGTGCTAGTAGATATGAGAATGAAAAACTGTTTTTT.

The chain uses TRBV19 and TRBJ1-5; no firm D call. V was clipped by 5 bases and J by 3 bases, with 20 bases between them. CDR1 and CDR2 (germline): LNHDA, SQIVND (reference sequence). The length of the CDR3 is 17 residues. The chain's CDR3 is CASSVDLLLHTNQPQHF. The CDR3 DNA reads as TGTGCCAGTAGTGTCGACTTACTTCTACACACCAATCAGCCCCAGCATTTT.

This chain links TRBV5-1 with TRBJ2-1; possibly TRBD1 for D (5 bases). This CDR3 has 12 amino acids. V was pared by 5 bases and J by 7 bases, with 10 bases between. CDR1 is SGHRS, CDR2 YFSETQ, per germline. The CDR3 here is CASRPQGNEQFF. The CDR3 DNA sequence: TGCGCCAGCAGACCCCAGGGAAATGAGCAGTTCTTC. Complete variable domain (other parts from reference TRBV5-1 and TRBJ2-1): KAGVTQTPRYLIKTRGQQVTLSCSPISGHRSVSWYQQTPGQGLQFLFEYFSETQRNKGNFPGRFSGRQFSNSRSEMNVSTLELGDSALYLCASRPQGNEQFFGPGTRLTVL.

The chain links TRBV15 to TRBJ2-7, with a possible D match to TRBD2 (6 bases). Germline V gives CDR1 LNHNV, CDR2 YYDKDF (reference sequence). V was pared by 8 bases and J by 0 bases, with 11 bases between. The CDR3 runs to 13 residues. The CDR3 coding sequence is TGTGCCACCTCTCCCGGGAGCTCCTACGAGCAGTACTTC. Protein sequence: CATSPGSSYEQYF.

The DNA for the CDR3 is TGTGCCAGCAAGCGGACTAGCGAATACAATGAGCAGTTCTTC. It yields the protein CASKRTSEYNEQFF. The chain links TRBV27 to TRBJ2-1; 9 bases map to TRBD2. This CDR3 contains 14 residues. Germline V gene data show CDR1 as MNHEY and CDR2 as SMNVEV (reference sequence). V was clipped by 7 bases and J by 4 bases; unmatched bases: 5.

This clone was counted between two and nine times. The V and J genes are TRBV24-1 and TRBJ1-4; weak D call: TRBD1 (5 bases). V was trimmed by 3 bases and J by 4 bases, leaving 20 bases between them. CDR3 length equals 18 residues. Germline V lookup: CDR1 KGHDR, CDR2 SFDVKD. The CDR3 nucleotides are TGTGCCACCAGTGATAGATGGGAAATTGGGGCAGTTAATGAAAAACTGTTTTTT. It translates to CATSDRWEIGAVNEKLFF.

This chain joins TRBV11-2 and TRBJ1-1; D gene uncertain. CDR3 length equals 14 residues. Trimming left V 1 base short and J 5 bases short, with 11 bases between. The germline V gene encodes CDR1 SGHAT and CDR2 FQNNGV. The CDR3 DNA reads TGTGCCAGCAGCTTAGCGGAGGGAGAAACTGAAGCTTTCTTT. Its protein product is CASSLAEGETEAFF.

The J gene is TRBJ2-1, the V gene TRBV6-4; TRBD2 matches 7 bases. Germline V gene lookup returns CDR1 MRHNA and CDR2 SNTAGT. V trimming: 5 bases; J trimming: 5 bases; junction bases outside the gene matches: 3. The CDR3 length is 13 residues. CDR3 in DNA: TGTGCCAGCAGTCAGACTAGCAACAATGAGCAGTTCTTC. It is translated as CASSQTSNNEQFF.

The V gene is TRBV10-2, the J gene TRBJ2-3; D may be TRBD1 (6 bases). The CDR3 is made up of 14 amino acids. V gave up 3 bases and J gave up 6 bases, with 13 bases separating them. Germline lookup yields CDR1 WSHSY and CDR2 SAAADI. CDR3 region: CASSDPDRGDTQYF. The CDR3, as DNA: TGCGCCAGCAGTGACCCGGACAGAGGCGATACGCAGTATTTT.

This sequence joins TRBV6-5 and TRBJ2-3, with a tentative D call TRBD1 (5 bases). This CDR3 spans 15 amino acids. Germline V CDR1 and CDR2: MNHEY, SVGAGI. V lost 0 bases, J lost 2 bases, and 9 bases lay in between. The CDR3 DNA is TGTGCCAGCAGTTACTCTGGGGCGTTCACAGATACGCAGTATTTT. This encodes CASSYSGAFTDTQYF.

The V and J genes are TRBV19 and TRBJ1-2; TRBD1 matches 7 bases. Losses at the gene ends were 8 bases for V and 3 bases for J; bases not matched to a gene: 6. The CDR3 runs 13 residues. The germline V gene encodes CDR1 LNHDA and CDR2 SQIVND (reference sequence). DNA of the CDR3: TGTGCCAGTGCGAGGGACAGCTACTATGGCTACACCTTC. This gives the protein CASARDSYYGYTF.

The gene calls are TRBV6-5 and TRBJ1-2; D may be TRBD1 (5 bases). The V and J ends lost 1 base and 8 bases respectively, with 11 bases between them. CDR3 length equals 13 residues. Per the germline V gene, CDR1 is MNHEY and CDR2 is SVGAGI. The CDR3 DNA reads as TGTGCCAGCAGTTACTGGGGGGGTAACGGCTACACCTTC. Translation gives CASSYWGGNGYTF.

This chain joins TRBV5-1 and TRBJ2-7; 9 nucleotides align to TRBD1. Germline V gives CDR1 SGHRS, CDR2 YFSETQ. V was clipped by 4 bases and J by 2 bases; unmatched bases: 4. CDR3 size: 14 residues. CDR3 DNA: TGCGCCAGCAGCCCGGACAGGGGCCCCTACGAGCAGTACTTC. Residues: CASSPDRGPYEQYF.

The V gene is TRBV5-1, the J gene TRBJ2-5; 10 bases agree with TRBD2. Germline values: CDR1 SGHRS, CDR2 YFSETQ. The CDR3 spans 18 residues. The J segment lost 5 bases and the V segment lost 0 bases, leaving 13 bases of the junction unmatched. CDR3 amino acids: CASSLVSRVAGGGETQYF. CDR3 bases: TGCGCCAGCAGCTTGGTATCCCGCGTAGCGGGGGGCGGGGAGACCCAGTACTTC.

The J gene is TRBJ2-1, the V gene TRBV7-2; 9 bases line up with TRBD2. The CDR3 sequence is 14 residues long. From germline, CDR1 is SGHTA and CDR2 FQGNSA. V was pared by 5 bases and J by 9 bases, with 8 bases of the junction left unmatched. The CDR3 DNA is TGTGCCAGCAGCCCAGAGCGGGAGGTAGGTGAGCAGTTCTTC. Its protein is CASSPEREVGEQFF.

The chain recombines TRBV12-3 or TRBV12-4 with TRBJ1-2; 7 bases are a match to TRBD1. CDR3 length: 12 residues. V lost 8 bases, J lost 8 bases, and 8 bases stayed unmatched. CDR3 amino acids: CASFEGGRGYTF. The DNA of the CDR3 is TGTGCCAGCTTTGAAGGGGGCCGCGGCTACACCTTC.

The V call is TRBV27, the J call TRBJ2-5, with 9 bases that match TRBD1. Germline-derived CDR1 and CDR2 are MNHEY and SMNVEV (reference sequence). The CDR3 totals 13 residues. J lost 5 bases, V lost 6 bases, and 4 bases had no gene match. Here the CDR3 reads CASRGTGRETQYF. CDR3 DNA: TGTGCCAGCAGAGGGACAGGGAGGGAGACCCAGTACTTC.